The rows below give T cell receptor beta chains drawn from one sample of a study of cytotoxic CD8 clonotypes in ibrutinib-treated CLL. Assay: immunoSEQ multiplex PCR; the TCRdb copy retains only in-frame clones and omits some. The data hold tens of thousands of clones, with roughly two thirds observed a single time. The sequencing used PBMCs, collected at disease progression, from a patient treated with ibrutinib. The receptors originated from a human donor with chronic lymphocytic leukemia. Each CDR3 is given with its conserved first and last residue. Each record gives: V gene, clone size, J gene, D gene, CDR3 protein, CDR3 DNA. A D gene is named only where the DNA matches it firmly. Clone sizes are given selectively: once, few, many, or a class where the clone is expanded.

V gene: TRBV7-6; clone size: -; J gene: TRBJ1-1; D gene: -; CDR3 protein: CASSSTVNTEAFF; CDR3 DNA: TGTGCCAGCAGCTCGACAGTAAACACTGAAGCTTTCTTT
V gene: TRBV6-5; clone size: -; J gene: TRBJ1-1; D gene: -; CDR3 protein: CASNSNSGGTEAFF; CDR3 DNA: TGTGCCAGCAATTCCAACTCGGGGGGAACTGAAGCTTTCTTT
V gene: TRBV9; clone size: -; J gene: TRBJ2-1; D gene: -; CDR3 protein: CASSVATAGYGEQFF; CDR3 DNA: TGTGCCAGCAGCGTAGCTACAGCCGGGTACGGTGAGCAGTTCTTC
V gene: TRBV6-6; clone size: -; J gene: TRBJ1-1; D gene: TRBD1; CDR3 protein: CASSPTGGTGITEAFF; CDR3 DNA: TGTGCCAGCAGCCCTACAGGGGGGACAGGGATCACTGAAGCTTTCTTT
V gene: TRBV5-1; clone size: -; J gene: TRBJ2-7; D gene: -; CDR3 protein: CASSPGTGEGYEQYF; CDR3 DNA: TGCGCCAGCAGCCCGGGGACGGGGGAAGGATACGAGCAGTACTTC
V gene: TRBV7-9; clone size: -; J gene: TRBJ2-3; D gene: -; CDR3 protein: CASSLTGSTDTQYF; CDR3 DNA: TGTGCCAGCAGCTTAACAGGGAGCACAGATACGCAGTATTTT
V gene: TRBV18; clone size: -; J gene: TRBJ1-2; D gene: TRBD1; CDR3 protein: CASSPTGGRDGYTF; CDR3 DNA: TGTGCCAGCTCACCAACAGGGGGCAGGGATGGCTACACCTTC
V gene: TRBV7-6; clone size: few; J gene: TRBJ2-3; D gene: TRBD2; CDR3 protein: CASSLGSGGPTDTQYF; CDR3 DNA: TGTGCCAGCAGCTTAGGTAGCGGGGGACCCACAGATACGCAGTATTTT
V gene: TRBV6-6; clone size: -; J gene: TRBJ2-7; D gene: -; CDR3 protein: CASSSPGTSYEQYF; CDR3 DNA: TGTGCCAGCAGTTCTCCGGGGACATCCTACGAGCAGTACTTC
V gene: TRBV28; clone size: -; J gene: TRBJ1-4; D gene: -; CDR3 protein: CASSLGQNEKLFF; CDR3 DNA: TGTGCCAGCAGTCTCGGACAGAATGAAAAACTGTTTTTT
V gene: TRBV19; clone size: many; J gene: TRBJ1-5; D gene: -; CDR3 protein: CASSTQTGSNQPQHF; CDR3 DNA: TGTGCCAGTAGTACCCAAACAGGTAGCAATCAGCCCCAGCATTTT
V gene: TRBV19; clone size: few; J gene: TRBJ1-1; D gene: -; CDR3 protein: CASSIDRNRNTEAFF; CDR3 DNA: TGTGCCAGTAGTATAGATAGGAATCGGAACACTGAAGCTTTCTTT
V gene: TRBV6-5; clone size: once; J gene: TRBJ1-2; D gene: TRBD1; CDR3 protein: CASNQHRGSFGGYTF; CDR3 DNA: TGTGCCAGCAACCAACACAGGGGATCCTTCGGTGGCTACACCTTC
V gene: TRBV7-7; clone size: -; J gene: TRBJ2-7; D gene: -; CDR3 protein: CASSGGQSEEQYF; CDR3 DNA: TGTGCTAGCAGCGGAGGACAGTCTGAAGAGCAGTACTTC
V gene: TRBV7-9; clone size: -; J gene: TRBJ1-3; D gene: -; CDR3 protein: CASGLGGNTIYF; CDR3 DNA: TGTGCCAGCGGGCTAGGGGGAAACACCATATATTTT
V gene: TRBV4-1; clone size: -; J gene: TRBJ1-3; D gene: -; CDR3 protein: CASSFNGGVMGPGNTIYF; CDR3 DNA: TGCGCCAGCAGCTTTAATGGGGGGGTGATGGGGCCTGGAAACACCATATATTTT
V gene: TRBV6-1; clone size: -; J gene: TRBJ1-2; D gene: -; CDR3 protein: CASSEGSSYGYTF; CDR3 DNA: TGTGCCAGCAGTGAAGGCAGCTCCTATGGCTACACCTTC
V gene: TRBV5-4; clone size: -; J gene: TRBJ2-5; D gene: TRBD1; CDR3 protein: CASSSGPGQGAETQYF; CDR3 DNA: TGTGCCAGCAGCTCAGGTCCGGGACAGGGAGCGGAGACCCAGTACTTC
V gene: TRBV5-1; clone size: -; J gene: TRBJ2-1; D gene: -; CDR3 protein: CASSLEPWGDNEQFF; CDR3 DNA: TGCGCCAGCAGCTTGGAGCCCTGGGGGGACAATGAGCAGTTCTTC
V gene: TRBV28; clone size: -; J gene: TRBJ1-4; D gene: -; CDR3 protein: CASSSFGGEKLFF; CDR3 DNA: TGTGCCAGCAGTTCCTTCGGGGGGGAAAAACTGTTTTTT
V gene: TRBV6-5; clone size: -; J gene: TRBJ2-1; D gene: -; CDR3 protein: CASSLRNEQFF; CDR3 DNA: TGTGCCAGCAGTCTCCGGAATGAGCAGTTCTTC
V gene: TRBV19; clone size: few; J gene: TRBJ1-5; D gene: -; CDR3 protein: CASRLGGQPQHF; CDR3 DNA: TGTGCCAGTAGGCTGGGGGGTCAGCCCCAGCATTTT
V gene: TRBV5-6; clone size: -; J gene: TRBJ2-7; D gene: TRBD2; CDR3 protein: CASSRTSHLQYF; CDR3 DNA: TGTGCCAGCAGCAGGACTAGCCACCTCCAGTACTTC
V gene: TRBV7-6; clone size: -; J gene: TRBJ1-6; D gene: TRBD1; CDR3 protein: CASSQGGRSNSPLHF; CDR3 DNA: TGTGCCAGCAGCCAGGGGGGAAGGTCTAATTCACCCCTCCACTTT
V gene: TRBV4-1; clone size: -; J gene: TRBJ2-6; D gene: -; CDR3 protein: CASSPAVPSSGANVLTF; CDR3 DNA: TGCGCCAGCAGCCCCGCTGTCCCCTCCTCTGGGGCCAACGTCCTGACTTTC
V gene: TRBV19; clone size: -; J gene: TRBJ2-7; D gene: -; CDR3 protein: CASSIESGRYEQYF; CDR3 DNA: TGTGCCAGTAGTATAGAGTCGGGGCGCTACGAGCAGTACTTC
V gene: TRBV7-6; clone size: -; J gene: TRBJ2-2; D gene: TRBD1; CDR3 protein: CASSLALGQGSTGELFF; CDR3 DNA: TGTGCCAGCAGCTTAGCGCTGGGACAGGGTAGCACCGGGGAGCTGTTTTTT
V gene: TRBV2; clone size: -; J gene: TRBJ1-1; D gene: -; CDR3 protein: CASSPGTNTEAFF; CDR3 DNA: TGTGCCAGCTCCCCAGGGACTAACACTGAAGCTTTCTTT
V gene: TRBV5-1; clone size: few; J gene: TRBJ2-7; D gene: -; CDR3 protein: CASSLALASSYEQYF; CDR3 DNA: TGCGCCAGCAGCTTGGCGCTAGCGTCGTCCTACGAGCAGTACTTC
V gene: TRBV6-5; clone size: -; J gene: TRBJ2-7; D gene: -; CDR3 protein: CASSSRSYEQYF; CDR3 DNA: TGTGCCAGCAGTTCCAGGTCCTACGAGCAGTACTTC
V gene: TRBV4-1; clone size: -; J gene: TRBJ2-5; D gene: TRBD2; CDR3 protein: CASSPGGAGRETQYF; CDR3 DNA: TGCGCCAGCAGCCCCGGGGGAGCGGGGCGAGAGACCCAGTACTTC
V gene: TRBV10-3; clone size: once; J gene: TRBJ2-1; D gene: TRBD2; CDR3 protein: CAISTGGPGNEQFF; CDR3 DNA: TGTGCCATCAGCACGGGGGGGCCAGGCAATGAGCAGTTCTTC
V gene: TRBV6-5; clone size: -; J gene: TRBJ1-1; D gene: -; CDR3 protein: CASSYGGWNTEAFF; CDR3 DNA: TGTGCCAGCAGTTATGGGGGGTGGAACACTGAAGCTTTCTTT
V gene: TRBV7-9; clone size: many; J gene: TRBJ1-6; D gene: -; CDR3 protein: CASSPQMFSPLHF; CDR3 DNA: TGTGCCAGCAGCCCCCAAATGTTTTCACCCCTCCACTTT
V gene: TRBV19; clone size: -; J gene: TRBJ1-5; D gene: -; CDR3 protein: CASSPQGQPQHF; CDR3 DNA: TGTGCCAGTAGCCCCCAGGGACAGCCCCAGCATTTT
V gene: TRBV14; clone size: -; J gene: TRBJ1-1; D gene: -; CDR3 protein: CASSLAVAEAFF; CDR3 DNA: TGTGCCAGCAGCCTGGCGGTCGCTGAAGCTTTCTTT